These T cell receptor beta chains were read from a single sample in a study of graft-versus-host responses after intestinal transplantation. Data came from immunoSEQ multiplex PCR; TCRdb stores just in-frame clones and leaves some out. The table has fewer than 15,000 clones, about 81% seen once. The sample consisted of PBMCs, taken almost 310 days after intestinal transplant. The receptor source for this set is a human patient who received an intestinal transplant, so some T cells may come from the graft donor. Both conserved end residues are part of each CDR3. The D gene is left open where the match is weak. Some rows have no size entry. The others give once, few or many, or a class for an expanded clone.

NA,TRBV6-1,TRBJ2-7,NA,CASSPKTYGEQYF,TGTGCCAGCAGTCCCAAGACCTACGGGGAGCAGTACTTC
TRBD1,TRBV15,TRBJ2-3,once,CATSSATGGPDTQYF,TGTGCCACCAGCAGTGCGACAGGGGGACCAGATACGCAGTATTTT
NA,TRBV9,TRBJ1-5,few,CASSGWTVNNQPQHF,TGTGCCAGCAGCGGATGGACAGTTAACAATCAGCCCCAGCATTTT
TRBD2,TRBV7-7,TRBJ2-5,NA,CASSLGAAGGPGETQYF,TGTGCCAGCAGCTTAGGAGCAGCGGGAGGGCCGGGGGAGACCCAGTACTTC
NA,TRBV10-1,TRBJ2-7,NA,CASSVGGGYEQYF,TGCGCCAGCAGTGTAGGGGGGGGGTACGAGCAGTACTTC
TRBD1,TRBV4-1,TRBJ2-7,NA,CASSQGWTGMGEQYF,TGCGCCAGCAGCCAAGGGTGGACAGGGATGGGCGAGCAGTACTTC
TRBD1,TRBV19,TRBJ1-1,NA,CASSIGTGGAFF,TGTGCCAGTAGTATAGGGACAGGGGGCGCTTTCTTT
NA,TRBV7-2,TRBJ1-6,NA,CASSLAGGLSSPLHF,TGTGCCAGCAGCTTAGCAGGCGGGTTAAGTTCACCCCTCCACTTT
TRBD1,TRBV30,TRBJ1-5,NA,CAWSATGGQPQHF,TGTGCCTGGAGTGCGACAGGGGGACAGCCCCAGCATTTT
NA,TRBV6-6,TRBJ2-7,NA,CASSRFRDNSYEQYF,TGTGCCAGCAGTCGCTTTCGGGACAACTCCTACGAGCAGTACTTC
NA,TRBV5-4,TRBJ2-3,NA,CASSLVGGQSSTDTQYF,TGTGCCAGCAGCTTGGTCGGGGGGCAATCTAGCACAGATACGCAGTATTTT
NA,TRBV10-3,TRBJ2-1,NA,CAINPLAGPRFYNEQFF,TGTGCCATCAATCCACTTGCCGGGCCTAGATTCTACAATGAGCAGTTCTTC
NA,TRBV30,TRBJ2-1,NA,CAWVGDSLRIGNEQFF,TGTGCCTGGGTTGGGGACTCCCTCCGAATTGGCAATGAGCAGTTCTTC
NA,TRBV11-1,TRBJ2-1,NA,CASSSTPSVSEQFF,TGTGCCAGCAGCTCAACCCCTAGCGTCAGTGAGCAGTTCTTC
NA,TRBV11-1,TRBJ2-1,NA,CASSPRGGTSYNEQFF,TGTGCCAGCAGTCCCCGGGGCGGGACCTCCTACAATGAGCAGTTCTTC
TRBD2,TRBV28,TRBJ2-7,NA,CASSLPSFSGARLYEQYF,TGTGCCAGCAGTTTACCGTCCTTTAGCGGGGCTAGGTTGTACGAGCAGTACTTC
TRBD1,TRBV29-1,TRBJ2-7,NA,CSVETGGSYEQYF,TGCAGCGTTGAGACAGGGGGATCCTACGAGCAGTACTTC
TRBD1,TRBV10-3,TRBJ1-3,NA,CAISDRQGQGSNTIYF,TGTGCCATCAGTGATCGCCAGGGACAGGGAAGTAACACCATATATTTT
TRBD1,TRBV14,TRBJ1-1,NA,CASSQRGRNTEAFF,TGTGCCAGCAGCCAAAGGGGGCGGAACACTGAAGCTTTCTTT
TRBD1,TRBV5-1,TRBJ2-6,NA,CASSLKGAKAGANVLTF,TGCGCCAGCAGCTTGAAGGGGGCAAAGGCTGGGGCCAACGTCCTGACTTTC
NA,TRBV5-4,TRBJ1-5,NA,CASRKDLLNQPQHF,TGTGCCAGCAGGAAGGATCTACTCAATCAGCCCCAGCATTTT
NA,TRBV9,TRBJ1-2,NA,CASSLFRVEGPPDGYTF,TGTGCCAGCAGCCTTTTCCGGGTAGAGGGGCCGCCCGATGGCTACACCTTC
NA,TRBV29-1,TRBJ1-1,few,CSVRRGSTEAFF,TGCAGCGTTAGGAGGGGCAGCACTGAAGCTTTCTTT
NA,TRBV2,TRBJ2-1,NA,CASKSGSNNEQFF,TGTGCCAGCAAGAGCGGGTCGAACAATGAGCAGTTCTTC
NA,TRBV7-2,TRBJ2-5,NA,CASSSQETQYF,TGTGCCAGCAGCTCCCAAGAGACCCAGTACTTC
TRBD2,TRBV9,TRBJ2-2,NA,CASSVERGTGELFF,TGTGCCAGCAGCGTAGAGCGGGGCACCGGGGAGCTGTTTTTT
TRBD1,TRBV18,TRBJ2-2,NA,CASSPLQTGETGELFF,TGTGCCAGCTCACCACTTCAGACAGGGGAAACCGGGGAGCTGTTTTTT
NA,TRBV5-1,TRBJ1-2,NA,CAPAQDGYTF,TGCGCCCCCGCCCAGGATGGCTACACCTTC
NA,TRBV28,TRBJ1-2,NA,CASSLRGLGYTF,TGTGCCAGCAGTTTAAGGGGACTTGGCTACACCTTC
NA,TRBV27,TRBJ2-7,NA,CASRKVVPSYEQYF,TGTGCCAGCAGGAAAGTTGTCCCCTCATACGAGCAGTACTTC
NA,TRBV4-2,TRBJ2-7,NA,CASSQALASSYEQYF,TGTGCCAGCAGCCAAGCCCTAGCCTCTTCCTACGAGCAGTACTTC
NA,TRBV4-2,TRBJ1-1,NA,CASSQGRQNTEAFF,TGTGCCAGCAGCCAAGGTCGGCAGAACACTGAAGCTTTCTTT
NA,TRBV21-1,TRBJ2-1,NA,CASSTRGRGPGNEQFF,TGTGCCAGCAGCACCCGAGGGAGGGGTCCGGGGAATGAGCAGTTCTTC
NA,TRBV9,TRBJ2-3,NA,CASSVGGVTDTQYF,TGTGCCAGCAGCGTAGGTGGCGTCACAGATACGCAGTATTTT
NA,TRBV28,TRBJ1-5,NA,CASSFGQYSNQPQHF,TGTGCCAGCAGTTTTGGCCAGTATAGCAATCAGCCCCAGCATTTT
NA,TRBV6-4,TRBJ2-1,NA,CASSDGTYNEQFF,TGTGCCAGCAGTGACGGGACATACAATGAGCAGTTCTTC
NA,TRBV29-1,TRBJ2-5,NA,CSVETGNYGREQYF,TGCAGCGTTGAGACAGGGAACTACGGACGGGAGCAGTACTTC
NA,TRBV5-6,TRBJ1-1,NA,CASSLGPGDTEAFF,TGTGCCAGCAGCTTGGGGCCGGGTGACACTGAAGCTTTCTTT
NA,TRBV6-4,TRBJ1-1,NA,CASRVHQKSAEAFF,TGTGCCAGCAGGGTTCACCAAAAGAGTGCTGAAGCTTTCTTT
NA,TRBV7-2,TRBJ1-6,NA,CASSLGHSPLHF,TGTGCCAGCAGCTTGGGGCATTCACCCCTCCACTTT
NA,TRBV7-6,TRBJ2-1,NA,CASSLASGYNEQFF,TGTGCCAGCAGCTTAGCTAGCGGCTACAATGAGCAGTTCTTC
TRBD2,TRBV4-2,TRBJ2-7,NA,CASSSGTSSPYEQYF,TGTGCCAGCAGCTCCGGGACTAGCAGCCCCTACGAGCAGTACTTC
NA,TRBV5-1,TRBJ2-7,once,CASSPGGTSPTEQYF,TGCGCCAGCAGCCCGGGCGGGACCAGCCCTACCGAGCAGTACTTC
TRBD1,TRBV5-1,TRBJ2-5,NA,CASSAGTGGQETQYF,TGCGCCAGCAGCGCCGGGACAGGGGGACAAGAGACCCAGTACTTC